The 32 T cell receptor beta chains reported below all come from one sample, sequenced in a study of shared clonotypes between healthy human individuals. Assay used: immunoSEQ multiplex PCR; TCRdb lists only in-frame clones, some missing. This sample yields 2 million to 2.5 million clones, of which 80% to 95% are seen a single time; about 0.39% belongs to the top ten. Specimen: naive CD4+ T cells from PBMCs. The subset was: CD45RA+ positively selected. Every receptor here comes from a man between 18 and 29 years old in good health. Some clones in this sample may be carry-over from other donors' samples.

The chain recombines TRBV21-1 with TRBJ1-5; the table's D call TRBD1 went unverified against the DNA. TRBV21-1 is a pseudogene segment. This CDR3 comprises 15 residues. CDR3 loop: CASSKNWSGDQPQHF. The CDR3 region has the DNA TGTGCCAGCAGCAAAAATTGGTCAGGGGATCAGCCCCAGCATTTT.

Concerning this clone: Other DNA sequences in the sample encode the same CDR3. The chain links TRBV18 to TRBJ2-2; D not certain. The ends were cut back, 3 bases at V and 2 bases at J, with 4 bases in the middle. The CDR3 length is 13 residues. CDR1 KGHSH and CDR2 LQKENI come from the germline V gene. CDR3 DNA: TGTGCCAGCTCACCGCAAAACACCGGGGAGCTGTTTTTT. Its translation: CASSPQNTGELFF.

V is TRBV7-2 and J is TRBJ1-5; a weak D match, TRBD1 (6 bases). The V and J ends lost 7 bases and 0 bases respectively, with 13 bases between them. Germline V gene lookup returns CDR1 SGHTA and CDR2 FQGNSA. The CDR3 totals 15 residues. The CDR3 DNA reads TGTGCCAGCACTTCAACAGGGTATAGCAATCAGCCCCAGCATTTT. Translating gives CASTSTGYSNQPQHF.

V and J are TRBV28 and TRBJ1-3; D is unclear. The V end lost 6 bases, the J end lost 1 base, and 7 bases lay between the germline ends. Germline values: CDR1 MDHEN, CDR2 SYDVKM. The CDR3 consists of 13 residues. This CDR3 is CASRRISGNTIYF. The DNA for the CDR3 is TGTGCCAGCAGGAGGATTTCTGGAAACACCATATATTTT.

To note about this clone: The DNA is omitted, as the CDR3 cannot be located on it reliably, and the CDR3 follows TCRdb's listing. This sequence joins TRBV21-1 and TRBJ2-7; TRBD2 reflects the table's D call only, with no check against the DNA. TRBV21-1 is flagged as a pseudogene. The CDR3 extends over 14 residues, inclusive of both ends. Here the CDR3 reads CARYTWAGGNEQYF.

The rearrangement links TRBV28 to TRBJ1-5; maybe TRBD1 (6 bases). CDR1 and CDR2 from the germline V gene are MDHEN and SYDVKM. The V end lost 7 bases, the J end lost 3 bases, and 16 bases lay between the germline ends. The CDR3 runs to 15 residues. The CDR3 sequence: CASKTLTGANQPQHF. The CDR3 nucleotides are TGTGCCAGCAAAACTCTGACGGGGGCCAATCAGCCCCAGCATTTT.

In regard to this clone: At the DNA level, this CDR3 is encoded by other sequences in the same sample as well. CDR3 in DNA: TGTGCCAGCAGCGTAGCAGGTTACACCGGGGAGCTGTTTTTT. Translating it yields CASSVAGYTGELFF. The V gene is TRBV9, the J gene TRBJ2-2; D is ambiguous. The V gene's germline CDR1 is SGDLS and CDR2 YYNGEE. The CDR3 length is 14 residues. The V end lost 0 bases, the J end lost 3 bases, and 6 bases lay between the germline ends. The full variable domain, its missing parts supplied by reference TRBV9 and TRBJ2-2, is DSGVTQTPKHLITATGQRVTLRCSPRSGDLSVYWYQQSLDQGLQFLIQYYNGEERAKGNILERFSAQQFPDLHSELNLSSLELGDSALYFCASSVAGYTGELFFGEGSRLTVL.

This clone was detected only a few times. The V and J genes are TRBV11-3 and TRBJ1-1; TRBD1 might be the D (6 bases). Germline CDR1 is SGHNT and CDR2 is YENEEA. V shed 5 bases and J shed 5 bases, with 15 bases lying between them. This CDR3 region has 14 residues. The CDR3 loop reads CASSLQGVGTEAFF. The CDR3, as DNA: TGTGCCAGCAGCCTACAGGGCGTGGGGACTGAAGCTTTCTTT.

The V call is TRBV5-5, the J call TRBJ1-1; D unresolved. V dropped 4 bases and J dropped 0 bases, with 16 bases sitting between them. The CDR3 has 16 residues. Germline V CDR1 and CDR2: SGHKS, YYEKEE (reference sequence). CDR3 amino acids: CASSAQSGYMNTEAFF. The DNA for the CDR3 is TGTGCCAGCAGCGCGCAGTCGGGATACATGAACACTGAAGCTTTCTTT.

This clone was observed a few times. This chain uses TRBV18 with TRBJ1-2, with 7 bases fitting TRBD1. The CDR3 length is 12 residues. With V trimmed by 5 bases and J by 8 bases, 5 bases remained unmatched. Germline-derived CDR1 and CDR2 are KGHSH and LQKENI. The CDR3 DNA is TGTGCCAGCTCAACCGACAGGGCCGGCTACACCTTC. Protein sequence: CASSTDRAGYTF. The variable domain in full, with the rest retrieved from reference TRBV18 and TRBJ1-2, is NAGVMQNPRHLVRRRGQEARLRCSPMKGHSHVYWYRQLPEEGLKFMVYLQKENIIDESGMPKERFSAEFPKEGPSILRIQQVVRGDSAAYFCASSTDRAGYTFGSGTRLTVV.

CDR3 coding DNA: TGTGCCAGCAGCCTGGGGGGGGCGAGACTGGACACTGAAGCTTTCTTT. Its translation is CASSLGGARLDTEAFF. J is TRBJ1-1 and V is TRBV11-2, with D possibly TRBD1 on 6 matching bases. Germline V gene lookup returns CDR1 SGHAT and CDR2 FQNNGV. Trimming took 5 bases from V and 3 from J, leaving 19 bases between them. The CDR3 is 16 residues long.

The chain is built from TRBV4-1 and TRBJ2-5; 8 bases line up with TRBD2. The CDR3 has 18 amino acids. V gave up 4 bases and J gave up 0 bases; unmatched junction bases: 13. From germline, CDR1 is MGHRA and CDR2 YSYEKL. Here the CDR3 reads CASSLAAAGGGYQETQYF. DNA of the CDR3: TGCGCCAGCAGCCTAGCCGCTGCCGGCGGGGGGTACCAAGAGACCCAGTACTTC.

The V and J genes are TRBV19 and TRBJ1-2, with a possible D match to TRBD1 (5 bases). Looked up from germline, CDR1 is LNHDA and CDR2 is SQIVND (reference sequence). V was shortened by 3 bases and J by 6 bases, with 11 bases between the two germline ends. The CDR3 consists of 13 residues. CDR3 in DNA: TGTGCCAGTAGTATCGACAGAGACAATGGCTACACCTTC. This sequence encodes CASSIDRDNGYTF.

The chain recombines TRBV5-1 with TRBJ1-2; D is unclear. This CDR3 has 13 amino acids. Germline-derived CDR1 and CDR2 are SGHRS and YFSETQ. The ends were cut back, 8 bases at V and 4 bases at J, with 15 bases in the middle. This CDR3 is CASKGPAGYGYTF. The CDR3 DNA follows: TGCGCCAGTAAAGGTCCGGCGGGCTATGGCTACACCTTC.

The rearrangement joins TRBV5-4 to TRBJ2-7; the D is unclear. This CDR3 has 11 amino acids. V gave up 4 bases and J gave up 3 bases, with 5 bases separating them. Germline V gene lookup returns CDR1 SGHNT and CDR2 YYREEE (reference sequence). DNA for the CDR3: TGTGCCAGCAGCACCCTCTACGAGCAGTACTTC. Its protein product is CASSTLYEQYF.

The chain couples TRBV7-3 to TRBJ2-1; TRBD2 might be the D (6 bases). V lost 5 bases, J lost 7 bases, and 15 bases lay in between. Germline assignment: CDR1 SGHTA and CDR2 FQGTGA. The CDR3 totals 14 residues. CDR3 DNA: TGTGCCAGCAGCCCCAATCGGGAGAGGAATGAGCAGTTCTTC. Its protein is CASSPNRERNEQFF.

The chain recombines TRBV29-1 with TRBJ2-5; no firm D call. Per germline, CDR1 SQVTM and CDR2 ANQGSEA. This CDR3 region has 13 residues. In DNA form, the CDR3 reads TGCAGTGTAAAACTTAGAACTCAAGAGACCCAGTACTTC. Amino acids: CSVKLRTQETQYF.

This clone was counted between two and nine times. CDR3 sequence reads: CASSLAWGDGYTF. As DNA, the CDR3 is TGTGCCAGCAGCTTAGCGTGGGGGGACGGCTACACCTTC. This chain uses TRBV7-9 with TRBJ1-2, with a possible D match to TRBD1 (5 bases). This CDR3 is built from 13 residues. Germline V gene lookup returns CDR1 SEHNR and CDR2 FQNEAQ (reference sequence). The V end lost 0 bases, the J end lost 8 bases, and 10 bases lay between the germline ends.

The genes are TRBV29-1 and TRBJ2-7, with D possibly matching TRBD1 (5 bases). Trimming left V 6 bases short and J 3 bases short, with 12 bases between. Germline V CDR1 and CDR2: SQVTM, ANQGSEA. This CDR3 has 12 residues. The CDR3 is CSVVRVGYEQYF. Written as DNA, the CDR3 is TGCAGCGTCGTCAGGGTGGGCTACGAGCAGTACTTC.

On this clone itself: Other nucleotide sequences in the sample specify the same CDR3. This rearrangement joins TRBV9 to TRBJ2-3, with D hard to call. Trimming pared 0 bases from V and 1 base from J, leaving 3 bases between. The CDR3 is made up of 13 amino acids. Per germline, CDR1 SGDLS and CDR2 YYNGEE. CDR3 region: CASSVGGTDTQYF. The CDR3 coding sequence is TGTGCCAGCAGCGTAGGAGGCACAGATACGCAGTATTTT.

The chain couples TRBV28 to TRBJ1-4; D remains unclear. Looked up from germline, CDR1 is MDHEN and CDR2 is SYDVKM. There are 14 residues in the CDR3. V lost 6 bases, J lost 0 bases, and 8 bases lay in between. DNA for the CDR3: TGTGCCAGCAGCGCAGGAGCAACTAATGAAAAACTGTTTTTT. It encodes CASSAGATNEKLFF. The entire variable domain, with the rest obtained from reference TRBV28 and TRBJ1-4, is as follows: DVKVTQSSRYLVKRTGEKVFLECVQDMDHENMFWYRQDPGLGLRLIYFSYDVKMKEKGDIPEGYSVSREKKERFSLILESASTNQTSMYLCASSAGATNEKLFFGSGTQLSVL.

This sequence joins TRBV2 and TRBJ1-3, with D uncertain. Germline V gene data show CDR1 as SNHLY and CDR2 as FYNNEI. V lost 8 bases and J lost 5, with 19 bases in between. The CDR3 contains 15 residues. The CDR3 nucleotides read TGTGCCAGCCTTGAGGGAGGGTTCGGAAGAAACACCATATATTTT. The encoded protein is CASLEGGFGRNTIYF.

V gene TRBV6-5 combines with J gene TRBJ2-5; 7 bases match TRBD1. CDR1 and CDR2 from the germline V gene are MNHEY and SVGAGI. The CDR3 sequence is 13 residues long. The ends lost 5 bases at V and 4 bases at J; junction bases unmatched: 4. The CDR3 is CASSGRQGETQYF. CDR3 coding DNA: TGTGCCAGCAGTGGTAGACAGGGAGAGACCCAGTACTTC.

The chain carries TRBV2 and TRBJ1-5, with D hard to call. The germline V gene encodes CDR1 SNHLY and CDR2 FYNNEI. The CDR3 spans 14 residues. Trimming shortened V by 4 bases and J by 0 bases, and 7 bases separated the two germline ends. The CDR3 is CASSVGLSNQPQHF. CDR3 in DNA: TGTGCCAGCAGTGTAGGGCTTAGCAATCAGCCCCAGCATTTT.

A word on this clone: The same CDR3 can be traced to other DNA sequences in this sample. This chain joins TRBV9 and TRBJ2-3, with D unresolved. V was shortened by 0 bases and J by 5 bases, with 4 bases between the two germline ends. There are 12 residues in the CDR3. Germline-derived CDR1 and CDR2 are SGDLS and YYNGEE. This CDR3 is CASSVAGDTQYF. The CDR3 coding sequence is TGTGCCAGCAGCGTAGCTGGAGATACGCAGTATTTT.

In this sample, this clone turned up once. The chain joins TRBV12-5 to TRBJ1-1; D remains unclear. There are 16 residues in the CDR3. Germline lookup yields CDR1 LGHNT and CDR2 FRNRAP. V lost 0 bases and J 0 bases, leaving 11 bases between the germline ends. CDR3 amino acids: CASGLVDRDMNTEAFF. As DNA, the CDR3 is TGTGCTAGTGGTTTGGTCGATCGCGATATGAACACTGAAGCTTTCTTT.

V gene TRBV27 combines with J gene TRBJ1-1; D is possibly TRBD1 (5 bases). Trimming removed 5 bases at V and 11 bases at J, with 12 bases between. This CDR3 region has 11 residues. Germline V gene data show CDR1 as MNHEY and CDR2 as SMNVEV (reference sequence). CDR3 sequence: CASSQGRPAFF. CDR3 DNA: TGTGCCAGCAGTCAGGGACGGCCGGCTTTCTTT.

This sequence joins TRBV7-8 and TRBJ2-3; D unclear. CDR1 is SGHVS, CDR2 FQNEAQ, per germline. The CDR3 contains 13 residues. V lost 3 bases to trimming and J lost 1 base, with 5 bases between them. The CDR3 spells CASSFWGTDTQYF. CDR3 DNA: TGTGCCAGCAGCTTCTGGGGCACAGATACGCAGTATTTT.

The genes are TRBV30 and TRBJ1-5; D might be TRBD1 (6 bases). The germline V gene encodes CDR1 GTSNPN and CDR2 SVGIG (reference sequence). The CDR3 is made up of 16 amino acids. Trimming stripped 5 bases from V and 2 bases from J, with 19 bases between. CDR3: CAWLIHRVRRNQPQHF. The DNA for the CDR3 is TGTGCCTGGCTAATCCACAGGGTTAGGCGCAATCAGCCCCAGCATTTT.

Points on this clone: The identical CDR3 is also encoded by other nucleotide sequences in the sample. V is TRBV28 and J is TRBJ2-7; 10 nucleotides align to TRBD2. The germline V gene encodes CDR1 MDHEN and CDR2 SYDVKM. The CDR3 length is 12 residues. V lost 8 bases to trimming and J lost 5 bases; unmatched junction nucleotides: 3. This chain's CDR3 is CASGLAGDEQYF. CDR3 nucleotides: TGTGCCAGCGGGCTAGCGGGAGACGAGCAGTACTTC.

In the case of this clone: The same CDR3 is also encoded by other DNA sequences in this sample. The chain employs TRBV18 and TRBJ1-1; D unclear. The CDR3 runs to 11 residues. Germline loops: CDR1 KGHSH, CDR2 LQKENI. The V end was cut by 2 bases, the J end by 2 bases, with 0 bases between. In DNA form, the CDR3 reads TGTGCCAGCTCACCAAACACTGAAGCTTTCTTT. Amino acid sequence: CASSPNTEAFF.

The chain recombines TRBV27 with TRBJ1-3; no definite D call. The germline V gene has CDR1 MNHEY and CDR2 SMNVEV (reference sequence). This CDR3 spans 13 amino acids. V was pared by 6 bases and J by 2 bases, with 8 bases between. DNA for the CDR3: TGTGCCAGCAGATTGACCGCTGGAAACACCATATATTTT. Translating it yields CASRLTAGNTIYF.